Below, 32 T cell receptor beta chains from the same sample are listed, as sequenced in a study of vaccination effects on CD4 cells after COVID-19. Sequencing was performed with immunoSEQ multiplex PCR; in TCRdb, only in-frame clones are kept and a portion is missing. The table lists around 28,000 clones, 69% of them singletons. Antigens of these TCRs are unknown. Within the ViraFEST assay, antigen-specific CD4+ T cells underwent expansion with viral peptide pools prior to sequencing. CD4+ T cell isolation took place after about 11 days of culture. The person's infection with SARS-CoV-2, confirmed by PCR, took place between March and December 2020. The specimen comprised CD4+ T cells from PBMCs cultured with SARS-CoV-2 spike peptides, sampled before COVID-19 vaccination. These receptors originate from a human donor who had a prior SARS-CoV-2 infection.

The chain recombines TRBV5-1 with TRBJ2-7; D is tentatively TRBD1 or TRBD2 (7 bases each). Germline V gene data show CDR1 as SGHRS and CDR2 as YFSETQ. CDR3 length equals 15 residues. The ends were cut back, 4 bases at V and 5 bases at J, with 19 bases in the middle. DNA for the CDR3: TGCGCCAGCAGCCGAGGTGGGGAGGGGGCCCACGAGCAGTACTTC. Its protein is CASSRGGEGAHEQYF.

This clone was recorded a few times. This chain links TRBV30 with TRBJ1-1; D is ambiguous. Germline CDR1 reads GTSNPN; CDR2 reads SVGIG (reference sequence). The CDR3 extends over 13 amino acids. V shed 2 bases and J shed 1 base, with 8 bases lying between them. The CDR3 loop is CAWSTQENTEAFF. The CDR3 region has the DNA TGTGCCTGGAGTACTCAAGAGAACACTGAAGCTTTCTTT.

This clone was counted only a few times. DNA for the CDR3: TGTGCCAGCAGCCGGCAGGTTGACACTGAAGCTTTCTTT. Its protein product is CASSRQVDTEAFF. The V gene is TRBV7-2, the J gene TRBJ1-1; no clear D. Trimming cost V 5 bases and J 3 bases, with 10 bases left between them. CDR3 size: 13 residues. Germline V gives CDR1 SGHTA, CDR2 FQGNSA.

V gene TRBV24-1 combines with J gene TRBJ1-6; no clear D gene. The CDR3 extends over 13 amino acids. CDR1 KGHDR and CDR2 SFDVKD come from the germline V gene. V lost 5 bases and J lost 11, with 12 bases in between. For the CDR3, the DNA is TGTGCCACCAGTGGGCGTGGGTTTACACCCCTCCACTTT. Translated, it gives CATSGRGFTPLHF.

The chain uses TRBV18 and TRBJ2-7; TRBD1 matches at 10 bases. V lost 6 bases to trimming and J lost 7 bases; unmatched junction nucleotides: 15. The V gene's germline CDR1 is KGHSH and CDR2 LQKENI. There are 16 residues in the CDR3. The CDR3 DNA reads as TGTGCCAGCTCCTCGGGTCCGAGACAGGGGGCTCGTGAGCAGTACTTC. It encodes CASSSGPRQGAREQYF.

The CDR3 DNA reads as TGCGCCAGCACCCTCGGCGGGGCAGGAGATATGAACACTGAAGCTTTCTTT. It yields the protein CASTLGGAGDMNTEAFF. This sequence joins TRBV5-1 and TRBJ1-1, with a tentative D call TRBD1 (5 bases). The CDR3 is 17 amino acids. The germline CDR1 and CDR2 sequences are SGHRS and YFSETQ. Trimming stripped 6 bases from V and 0 bases from J, with 21 bases between. The full variable domain, in which reference TRBV5-1 and TRBJ1-1 provide the parts outside the CDR3, is KAGVTQTPRYLIKTRGQQVTLSCSPISGHRSVSWYQQTPGQGLQFLFEYFSETQRNKGNFPGRFSGRQFSNSRSEMNVSTLELGDSALYLCASTLGGAGDMNTEAFFGQGTRLTVV.

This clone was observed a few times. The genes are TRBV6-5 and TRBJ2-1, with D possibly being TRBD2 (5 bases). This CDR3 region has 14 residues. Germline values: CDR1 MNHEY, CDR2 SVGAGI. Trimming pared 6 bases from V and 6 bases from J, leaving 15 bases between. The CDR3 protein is CASSPIVGSNEQFF. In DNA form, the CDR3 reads TGTGCCAGCAGCCCCATAGTAGGGAGCAATGAGCAGTTCTTC.

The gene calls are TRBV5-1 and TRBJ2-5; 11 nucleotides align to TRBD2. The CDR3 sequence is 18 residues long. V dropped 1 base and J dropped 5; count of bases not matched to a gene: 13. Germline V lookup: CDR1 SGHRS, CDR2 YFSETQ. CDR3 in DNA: TGCGCCAGCAGCTTGTTTCCTCCTAGCGGGAGGATCGGGGAGACCCAGTACTTC. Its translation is CASSLFPPSGRIGETQYF. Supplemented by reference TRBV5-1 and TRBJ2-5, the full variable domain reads KAGVTQTPRYLIKTRGQQVTLSCSPISGHRSVSWYQQTPGQGLQFLFEYFSETQRNKGNFPGRFSGRQFSNSRSEMNVSTLELGDSALYLCASSLFPPSGRIGETQYFGPGTRLLVL.

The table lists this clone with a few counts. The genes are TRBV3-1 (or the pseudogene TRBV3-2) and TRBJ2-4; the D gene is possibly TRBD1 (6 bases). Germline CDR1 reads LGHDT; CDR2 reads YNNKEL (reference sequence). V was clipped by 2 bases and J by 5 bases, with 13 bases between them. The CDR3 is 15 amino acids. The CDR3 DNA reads TGTGCCAGCAGCCAACAGGGGTGGGCCCAAAACATTCAGTACTTC. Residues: CASSQQGWAQNIQYF.

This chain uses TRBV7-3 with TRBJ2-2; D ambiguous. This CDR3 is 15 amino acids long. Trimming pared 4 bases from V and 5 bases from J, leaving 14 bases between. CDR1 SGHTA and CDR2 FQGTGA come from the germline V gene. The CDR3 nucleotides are TGTGCCAGCAGCTCCGGGTCGGTCCGGACCGGGGAGCTGTTTTTT. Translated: CASSSGSVRTGELFF.

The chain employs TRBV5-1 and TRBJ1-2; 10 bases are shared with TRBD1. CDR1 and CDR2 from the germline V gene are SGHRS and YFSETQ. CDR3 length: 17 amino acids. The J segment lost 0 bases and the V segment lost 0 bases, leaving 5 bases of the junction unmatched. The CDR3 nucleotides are TGCGCCAGCAGCTTGGGACAGGGGGCGACCTCTAACTATGGCTACACCTTC. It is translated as CASSLGQGATSNYGYTF.

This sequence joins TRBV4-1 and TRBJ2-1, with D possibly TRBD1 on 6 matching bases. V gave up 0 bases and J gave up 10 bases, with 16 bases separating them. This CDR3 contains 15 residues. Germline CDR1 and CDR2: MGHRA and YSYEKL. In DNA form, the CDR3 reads TGCGCCAGCAGCCAAGAGGCAACAGGGTTTGGAGAGCAGTTCTTC. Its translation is CASSQEATGFGEQFF.

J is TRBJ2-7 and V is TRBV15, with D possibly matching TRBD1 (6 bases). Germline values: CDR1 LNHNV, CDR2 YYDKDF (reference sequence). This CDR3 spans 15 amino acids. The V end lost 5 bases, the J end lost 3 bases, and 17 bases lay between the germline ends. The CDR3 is CATSRPGQSLYEQYF. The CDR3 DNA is TGTGCCACCAGCCGGCCGGGACAATCTCTCTACGAGCAGTACTTC.

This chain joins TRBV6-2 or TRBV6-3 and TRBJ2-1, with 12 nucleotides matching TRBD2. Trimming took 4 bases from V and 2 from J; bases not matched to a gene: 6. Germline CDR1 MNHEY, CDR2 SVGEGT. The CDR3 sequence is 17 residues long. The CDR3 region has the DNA TGTGCCAGCAGTTGGCTAGCGGGGGGGCTTCCCTACAATGAGCAGTTCTTC. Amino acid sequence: CASSWLAGGLPYNEQFF.

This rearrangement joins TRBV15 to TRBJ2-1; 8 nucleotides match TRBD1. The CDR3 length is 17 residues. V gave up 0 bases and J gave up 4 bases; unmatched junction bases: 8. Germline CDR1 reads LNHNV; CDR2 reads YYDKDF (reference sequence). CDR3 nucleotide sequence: TGTGCCACCAGCAGAGATCTCTTGGGACAGGTATACAATGAGCAGTTCTTC. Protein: CATSRDLLGQVYNEQFF.

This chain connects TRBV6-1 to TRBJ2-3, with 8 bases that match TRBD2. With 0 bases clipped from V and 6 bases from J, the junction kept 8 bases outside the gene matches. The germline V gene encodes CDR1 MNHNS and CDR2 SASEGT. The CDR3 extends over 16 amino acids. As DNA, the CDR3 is TGTGCCAGCAGTGAAGCGTGGGCGGGACTAGGGGATACGCAGTATTTT. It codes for CASSEAWAGLGDTQYF.

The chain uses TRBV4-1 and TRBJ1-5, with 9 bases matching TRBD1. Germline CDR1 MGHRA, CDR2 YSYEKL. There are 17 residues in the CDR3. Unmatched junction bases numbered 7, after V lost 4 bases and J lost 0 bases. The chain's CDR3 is CASSRGTGLLSNQPQHF. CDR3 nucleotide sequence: TGCGCCAGCAGCCGCGGGACAGGGTTACTTAGCAATCAGCCCCAGCATTTT.

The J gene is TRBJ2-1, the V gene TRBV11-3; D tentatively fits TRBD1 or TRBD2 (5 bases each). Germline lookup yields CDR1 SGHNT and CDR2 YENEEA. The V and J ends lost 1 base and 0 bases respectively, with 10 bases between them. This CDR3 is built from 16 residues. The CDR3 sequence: CASSLGGSSSYNEQFF. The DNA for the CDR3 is TGTGCCAGCAGCTTAGGGGGGTCTAGCTCCTACAATGAGCAGTTCTTC.

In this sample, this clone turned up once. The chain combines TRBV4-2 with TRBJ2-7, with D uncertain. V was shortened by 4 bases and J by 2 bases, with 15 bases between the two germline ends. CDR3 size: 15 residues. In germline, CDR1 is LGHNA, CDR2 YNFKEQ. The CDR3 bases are TGTGCCAGCAGCCGGGCTGGCGGACCTACCTACGAGCAGTACTTC. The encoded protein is CASSRAGGPTYEQYF.

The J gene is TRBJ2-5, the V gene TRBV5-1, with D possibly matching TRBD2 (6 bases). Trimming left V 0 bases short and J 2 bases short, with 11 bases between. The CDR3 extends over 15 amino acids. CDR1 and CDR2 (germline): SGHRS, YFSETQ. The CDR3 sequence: CASSLGMGGQETQYF. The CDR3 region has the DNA TGCGCCAGCAGCTTGGGAATGGGGGGTCAAGAGACCCAGTACTTC.

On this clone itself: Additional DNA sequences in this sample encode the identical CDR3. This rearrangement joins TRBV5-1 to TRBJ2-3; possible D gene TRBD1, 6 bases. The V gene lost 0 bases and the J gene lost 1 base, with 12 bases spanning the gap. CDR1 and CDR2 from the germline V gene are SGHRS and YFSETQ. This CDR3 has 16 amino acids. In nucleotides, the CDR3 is TGCGCCAGCAGCTTGGGGGGGACACGTGGCACAGATACGCAGTATTTT. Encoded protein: CASSLGGTRGTDTQYF.

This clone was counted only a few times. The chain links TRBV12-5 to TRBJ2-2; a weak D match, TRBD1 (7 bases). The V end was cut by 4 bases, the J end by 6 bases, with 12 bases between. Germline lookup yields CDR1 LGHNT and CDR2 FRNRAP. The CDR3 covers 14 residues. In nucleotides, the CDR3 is TGTGCTAGTGGTTCAACAGGGGAGGCCGGGGAGCTGTTTTTT. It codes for CASGSTGEAGELFF.

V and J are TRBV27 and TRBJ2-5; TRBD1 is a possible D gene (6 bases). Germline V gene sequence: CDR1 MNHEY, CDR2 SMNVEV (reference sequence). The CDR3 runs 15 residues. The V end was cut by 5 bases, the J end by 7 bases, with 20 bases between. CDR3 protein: CASSPSGTPSGTQYF. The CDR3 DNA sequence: TGTGCCAGCAGTCCCTCCGGGACACCGAGCGGGACCCAGTACTTC.

In DNA, the CDR3 is TGTGCCATCAGTGAGACTAGCGGGACTTTCAATGAGCAGTTCTTC. It yields the protein CAISETSGTFNEQFF. The chain combines TRBV10-3 with TRBJ2-1; 10 nucleotides line up with TRBD2. The V segment lost 2 bases and the J segment 6 bases; nucleotides outside the gene matches: 4. This CDR3 has 15 residues. Germline assignment: CDR1 ENHRY and CDR2 SYGVKD.

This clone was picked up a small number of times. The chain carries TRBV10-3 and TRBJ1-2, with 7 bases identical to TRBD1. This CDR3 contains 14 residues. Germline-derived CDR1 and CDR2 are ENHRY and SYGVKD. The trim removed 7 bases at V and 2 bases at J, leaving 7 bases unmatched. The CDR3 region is CAIMGTDSNYGYTF. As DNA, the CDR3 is TGTGCCATCATGGGGACAGATTCCAACTATGGCTACACCTTC.

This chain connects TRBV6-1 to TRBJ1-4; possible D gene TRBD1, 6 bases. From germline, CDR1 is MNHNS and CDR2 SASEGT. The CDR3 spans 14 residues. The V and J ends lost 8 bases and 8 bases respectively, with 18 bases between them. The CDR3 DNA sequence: TGTGCCAGCGCCAAGCGGGACATAGAAGAAAAACTGTTTTTT. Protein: CASAKRDIEEKLFF.

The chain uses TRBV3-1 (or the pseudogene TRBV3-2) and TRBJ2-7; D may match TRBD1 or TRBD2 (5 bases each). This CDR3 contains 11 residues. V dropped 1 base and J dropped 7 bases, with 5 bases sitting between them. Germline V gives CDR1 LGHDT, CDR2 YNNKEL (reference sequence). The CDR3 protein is CASSQGGEQYF. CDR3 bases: TGTGCCAGCAGCCAAGGGGGGGAGCAGTACTTC.

The chain's CDR3 is CASSGDTRNYGYTF. The CDR3 DNA reads TGTGCCAGCTCCGGGGACACCCGTAACTATGGCTACACCTTC. The chain recombines TRBV6-6 with TRBJ1-2, with a possible D match to TRBD1 (6 bases). The CDR3 spans 14 residues. Trimming left V 8 bases short and J 1 base short, with 14 bases between. Germline V gives CDR1 MNHNY, CDR2 SVGAGI (reference sequence).

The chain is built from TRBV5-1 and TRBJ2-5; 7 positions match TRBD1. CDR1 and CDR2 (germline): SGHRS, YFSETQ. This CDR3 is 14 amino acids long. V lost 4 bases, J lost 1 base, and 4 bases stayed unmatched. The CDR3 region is CASSQTGSQETQYF. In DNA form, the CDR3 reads TGCGCCAGCAGCCAGACAGGGAGCCAAGAGACCCAGTACTTC.

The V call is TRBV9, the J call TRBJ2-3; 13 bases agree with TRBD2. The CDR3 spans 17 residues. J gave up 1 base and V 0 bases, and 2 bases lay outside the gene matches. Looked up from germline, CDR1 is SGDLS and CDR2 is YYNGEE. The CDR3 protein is CASSVAGLAGGTDTQYF. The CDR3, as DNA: TGTGCCAGCAGCGTAGCAGGACTAGCGGGGGGCACAGATACGCAGTATTTT.

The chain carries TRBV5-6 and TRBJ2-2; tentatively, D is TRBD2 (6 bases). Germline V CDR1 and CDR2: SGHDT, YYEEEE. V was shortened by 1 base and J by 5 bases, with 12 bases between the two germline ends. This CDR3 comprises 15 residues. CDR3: CASSLLLAGTGELFF. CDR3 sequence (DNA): TGTGCCAGCAGCTTGCTACTAGCAGGAACCGGGGAGCTGTTTTTT.

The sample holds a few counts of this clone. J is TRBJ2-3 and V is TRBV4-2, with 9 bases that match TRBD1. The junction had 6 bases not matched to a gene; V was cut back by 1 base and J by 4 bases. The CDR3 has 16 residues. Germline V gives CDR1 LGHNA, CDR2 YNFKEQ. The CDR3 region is CASSQAPGTGSDTQYF. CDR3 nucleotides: TGTGCCAGCAGCCAAGCGCCCGGGACAGGGTCAGATACGCAGTATTTT.